This T cell receptor beta chain was retrieved from a study of T cells in Graves' hyperthyroidism and ophthalmopathy. The study's findings and limits: A model of 13 V-J pairs discriminated ophthalmopathy from stable hyperthyroidism. In the blood, most expanded thyroid clonotypes above 0.001 appeared as well.

Exclusion criteria comprised uncontrolled infection, other autoimmune disease, pregnancy or lactation. CDR1 SGHRS and CDR2 YFSETQ come from the germline V gene. The length of the CDR3 is 15 residues. Trimming removed 7 bases at V and 0 bases at J, with 14 bases between. From RNA transcripts, TCR beta CDR3 regions were amplified. With the HTBI primer set, the TCR CDR3 went through a first round of RT-PCR. A single record per CDR3 protein comes from TCRdb applying MiXCR to the multiplex PCR reads. This sample has over 350,000 distinct CDR3 sequences, with about 15% found just once. This clonotype was counted ten times or more. The antigen remains unidentified.

The sequenced sample consisted of blood. V usage is TRBV5-1 and J usage is TRBJ2-1; perhaps D is TRBD1 or TRBD2 (6 bases each). The receptor was isolated from a man aged 18 to 30 with Graves' ophthalmopathy. The CDR3 loop is CASGGGGSSYNEQFF. The CDR3 nucleotides are TGCGCCAGCGGTGGAGGGGGGAGCTCCTACAATGAGCAGTTCTTC. The whole variable domain, remainder taken from reference TRBV5-1 and TRBJ2-1, is KAGVTQTPRYLIKTRGQQVTLSCSPISGHRSVSWYQQTPGQGLQFLFEYFSETQRNKGNFPGRFSGRQFSNSRSEMNVSTLELGDSALYLCASGGGGSSYNEQFFGPGTRLTVL.